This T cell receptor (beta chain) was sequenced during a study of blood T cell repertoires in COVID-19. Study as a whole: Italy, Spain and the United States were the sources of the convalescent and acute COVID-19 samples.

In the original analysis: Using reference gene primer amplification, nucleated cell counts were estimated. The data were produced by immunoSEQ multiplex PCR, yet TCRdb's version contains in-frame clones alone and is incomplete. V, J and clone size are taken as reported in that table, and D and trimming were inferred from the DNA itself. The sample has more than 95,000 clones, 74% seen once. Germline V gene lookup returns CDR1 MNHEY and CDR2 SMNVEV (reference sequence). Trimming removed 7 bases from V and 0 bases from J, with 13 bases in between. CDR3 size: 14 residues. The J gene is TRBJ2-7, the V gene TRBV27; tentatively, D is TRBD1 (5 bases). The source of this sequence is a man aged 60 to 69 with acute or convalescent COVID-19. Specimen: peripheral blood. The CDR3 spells CASTRTMNSYEQYF. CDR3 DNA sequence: TGTGCCAGCACCCGGACAATGAACTCCTACGAGCAGTACTTC.